Included here is one T cell receptor beta chain sequence, with context. Only in-frame clones appear in the TCRdb table, and some are missing; sequencing was by immunoSEQ multiplex PCR. The sample carries 30,000 to 40,000 clones, 70% to 75% recorded once. With ipilimumab providing CTLA-4 blockade, focal radiation was administered to patients who had chemo-refractory metastatic non-small-cell lung cancer. This sample stems from a study of radiotherapy plus CTLA-4 blockade in lung cancer. V gave up 6 bases and J gave up 6 bases; unmatched junction bases: 9. Germline V gene lookup returns CDR1 MNHEY and CDR2 SMNVEV (reference sequence). The CDR3 runs 15 residues.

The starting material was peripheral blood, obtained from a patient treated with radiotherapy plus ipilimumab. The chain combines TRBV27 with TRBJ2-2, with TRBD2 matching 8 bases. The TCR sequence derives from a human donor with non-small cell lung cancer whose response to radiotherapy plus ipilimumab could not be evaluated. Here the CDR3 reads CASRTPGLGSGELFF. DNA for the CDR3: TGTGCCAGCAGAACCCCGGGACTAGGGTCCGGGGAGCTGTTTTTT.